This TCR beta chain stems from a study of Graves' ophthalmopathy and Graves' hyperthyroidism. The TCR beta CDR3 regions underwent amplification from RNA transcripts. The authors performed first-round RT-PCR with HTBI primers and then a second-round multiplex PCR. TCRdb independently ran MiXCR on the multiplex PCR reads; one entry per CDR3 protein. Here the sample spans more than 300,000 distinct CDR3 sequences, about 15% being singletons. Ten or more counts support this clonotype. Germline V CDR1 and CDR2: MDHEN, SYDVKM. The CDR3 is 15 residues long. Trimming at V came to 3 bases and at J to 7 bases, leaving 9 bases not matched to a gene.

V usage is TRBV28 and J usage is TRBJ2-7; TRBD2 matches at 10 bases. The receptor was isolated from an adult woman with stable Graves' hyperthyroidism. The sequenced material came from peripheral blood. CDR3 coding DNA: TGTGCCAGCAGTTTGGGAGCGGGAGGGCCGCAGGAGCAGTACTTC. It specifies CASSLGAGGPQEQYF.